This T cell receptor (beta chain) appears in the sequencing data of a study of human T cells and chemical hapten exposure. Study-level background: Across samples, TCR yields varied, mostly owing to small differences in pooled library volumes.

This sample's time point: pre-sensitization, week 0. The treatment here: therapeutic diphenylcyclopropenone sensitization with weekly scalp DPC. Ahead of each patch test application, blood was drawn. Germline V CDR1 and CDR2: LNHNV, YYDKDF (reference sequence). CDR3 length: 15 residues. V was trimmed by 5 bases and J by 7 bases, leaving 18 bases between them. TCRdb itself ran the RACE reads through MiXCR, one entry per CDR3 protein. The sample has about 380,000 distinct CDR3 sequences; 4.5% to 5.5% are singletons. This clonotype was picked up many times. This sample comprised whole blood, obtained in connection with sensitization to the hapten diphenylcyclopropenone (DPC). The chain carries TRBV15 and TRBJ2-1, with D perhaps matching TRBD2 (8 bases). This receptor was taken from a woman aged 50 to 65 with alopecia areata. Some clones in this sample may be carry-over from other donors' samples. CDR3 DNA: TGTGCCACCAGCCCCAGGGGGACTAGTGGGAATGAGCAGTTCTTC. Residues: CATSPRGTSGNEQFF.